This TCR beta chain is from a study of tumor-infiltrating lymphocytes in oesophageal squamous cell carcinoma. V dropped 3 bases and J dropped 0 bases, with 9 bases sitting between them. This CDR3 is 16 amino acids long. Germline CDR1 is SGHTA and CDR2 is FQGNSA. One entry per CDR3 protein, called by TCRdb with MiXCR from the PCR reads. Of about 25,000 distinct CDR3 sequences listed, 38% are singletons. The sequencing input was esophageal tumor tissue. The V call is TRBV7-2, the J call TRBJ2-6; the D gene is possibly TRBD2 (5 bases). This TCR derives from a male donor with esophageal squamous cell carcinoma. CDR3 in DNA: TGTGCCAGCAGCTTCGGGGTTAGCTCTGGGGCCAACGTCCTGACTTTC. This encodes CASSFGVSSGANVLTF.